The 26 T cell receptor beta chains presented below share a single source sample, sequenced in a study of response to subunit inactivated influenza vaccine. Each CDR3 protein is one row after TCRdb ran MiXCR on the RT-PCR reads. The table has 800,000 or so distinct CDR3 sequences, 21% seen once; the top ten hold about 9.4%. Sequences were derived from PBMCs from blood, sampled 4 to 6 days after vaccination. The receptor source for this set is a man aged 45 to 65 who received an inactivated influenza vaccine.

This sequence joins TRBV5-1 and TRBJ2-7, with 9 bases that match TRBD1. The J segment lost 8 bases and the V segment lost 4 bases, leaving 4 bases of the junction unmatched. Germline values: CDR1 SGHRS, CDR2 YFSETQ. CDR3 length: 12 amino acids. CDR3 nucleotides: TGCGCCAGCAGCCCTGGACAGGGGCAGCAGTACTTC. This translates into CASSPGQGQQYF.

The rearrangement uses TRBV24-1 and TRBJ2-3; TRBD1 is a possible D gene (6 bases). This CDR3 has 15 amino acids. Germline lookup yields CDR1 KGHDR and CDR2 SFDVKD. Trimming shortened V by 3 bases and J by 3 bases, and 12 bases separated the two germline ends. The chain's CDR3 is CATSDRETGTDTQYF. CDR3 coding DNA: TGTGCCACCAGTGATCGGGAAACAGGGACAGATACGCAGTATTTT.

This clonotype was detected only a few times. This chain uses TRBV4-2 with TRBJ2-7, with D tentatively TRBD1 (7 bases). CDR3 length equals 17 residues. Germline CDR1 is LGHNA and CDR2 is YNFKEQ. Trimming cost V 4 bases and J 3 bases, with 22 bases left between them. The CDR3 loop is CASSPGGVGTVRYEQYF. The CDR3 DNA reads as TGTGCCAGCAGCCCAGGAGGGGTGGGGACAGTTCGCTACGAGCAGTACTTC.

Note on this clonotype: Because the CDR3 is missing its conserved closing phenylalanine or tryptophan, this is likely a read error. The V gene is TRBV5-1, the J gene TRBJ2-3; TRBD1 matches 10 bases. V lost 4 bases, J lost 3 bases, and 2 bases stayed unmatched. There are 14 residues in the CDR3. CDR1 is SGHRS, CDR2 YFSETQ, per germline. CDR3 protein: CASSVDRGTDTQYS. The CDR3 DNA sequence: TGCGCCAGCAGCGTGGACAGGGGGACAGATACGCAGTATTCT.

V usage is TRBV6-2 or TRBV6-3 and J usage is TRBJ2-1; 12 nucleotides line up with TRBD2. The ends lost 0 bases at V and 12 bases at J; junction bases unmatched: 3. This CDR3 has 14 residues. Germline V gene sequence: CDR1 MNHEY, CDR2 SVGEGT. CDR3: CASSYSGLAGRQFF. The CDR3 DNA sequence: TGTGCCAGCAGTTACTCGGGACTAGCGGGCAGGCAGTTCTTC.

This chain connects TRBV9 to TRBJ1-6; D perhaps matches TRBD1 (6 bases). The CDR3 extends over 14 amino acids. Trimming cost V 6 bases and J 9 bases, with 16 bases left between them. The germline gives CDR1 SGDLS, CDR2 YYNGEE. The CDR3 DNA follows: TGTGCCAGCACCCCTGACAGGCGCACTTCACCCCTCCACTTT. Protein product: CASTPDRRTSPLHF.

The sample holds many counts of this clonotype. This chain uses TRBV7-2 with TRBJ2-2; maybe TRBD2 (6 bases). The CDR3 has 14 residues. CDR1 and CDR2 from the germline V gene are SGHTA and FQGNSA. Trimming pared 2 bases from V and 6 bases from J, leaving 10 bases between. The CDR3 loop reads CASSLKGGAGELFF. The CDR3 DNA is TGTGCCAGCAGCTTAAAAGGCGGGGCCGGGGAGCTGTTTTTT.

This chain joins TRBV5-1 and TRBJ2-6; a possible D gene is TRBD1 (7 bases). The CDR3 has 16 residues. V lost 4 bases and J lost 2, with 13 bases in between. The V gene's germline CDR1 is SGHRS and CDR2 YFSETQ. CDR3 amino acids: CASSGGTATGANVLTF. Here the CDR3 DNA reads TGCGCCAGCAGCGGCGGGACAGCTACTGGGGCCAACGTCCTGACTTTC. The full variable domain, rest sourced from reference TRBV5-1 and TRBJ2-6, is KAGVTQTPRYLIKTRGQQVTLSCSPISGHRSVSWYQQTPGQGLQFLFEYFSETQRNKGNFPGRFSGRQFSNSRSEMNVSTLELGDSALYLCASSGGTATGANVLTFGAGSRLTVL.

The gene calls are TRBV6-1 and TRBJ2-4; 10 nucleotides agree with TRBD2. Germline CDR1 and CDR2: MNHNS and SASEGT. The CDR3 contains 14 residues. With 6 bases clipped from V and 6 bases from J, the junction kept 5 bases outside the gene matches. The CDR3 bases are TGTGCCAGCAGCCCAGCGGGGGGGGTAAACATTCAGTACTTC. It yields the protein CASSPAGGVNIQYF.

This clonotype was detected a few times. The V call is TRBV25-1, the J call TRBJ1-2; D not certain. Between the trimmed V and J ends, which lost 1 base and 4 bases, there was a span of 7 bases. The CDR3 consists of 13 residues. Germline values: CDR1 MGHDK, CDR2 SYGVNS. The chain's CDR3 is CASSESSLYGYTF. DNA of the CDR3: TGTGCCAGCAGTGAATCTAGTCTCTATGGCTACACCTTC.

The chain has TRBV19 and TRBJ1-2, with 8 bases identical to TRBD1. CDR1 is LNHDA, CDR2 SQIVND, per germline (reference sequence). The trim removed 4 bases at V and 4 bases at J, leaving 8 bases unmatched. CDR3 size: 15 residues. The CDR3 DNA sequence: TGTGCCAGTAGTACCCGGGACAGGAGCACCTATGGCTACACCTTC. The encoded protein is CASSTRDRSTYGYTF. The variable domain in full, completed from reference TRBV19 and TRBJ1-2, reads DGGITQSPKYLFRKEGQNVTLSCEQNLNHDAMYWYRQDPGQGLRLIYYSQIVNDFQKGDIAEGYSVSREKKESFPLTVTSAQKNPTAFYLCASSTRDRSTYGYTFGSGTRLTVV.

CDR3 DNA sequence: TGCGCCAGCAGCCAAGTTTATCTAAGCACAGATACGCAGTATTTT. Its protein is CASSQVYLSTDTQYF. The gene calls are TRBV4-3 and TRBJ2-3; D not resolved. V lost 1 base and J 0 bases, leaving 8 bases between the germline ends. The CDR3 extends over 15 amino acids. Germline V gene lookup returns CDR1 LGHNA and CDR2 YSLEER.

The chain couples TRBV27 to TRBJ2-3; 7 nucleotides agree with TRBD2. V was pared by 4 bases and J by 0 bases, with 7 bases of the junction left unmatched. The CDR3 consists of 16 residues. Germline values: CDR1 MNHEY, CDR2 SMNVEV (reference sequence). CDR3 protein: CASSSRTRASTDTQYF. CDR3 sequence (DNA): TGTGCCAGCAGTTCTAGGACTAGGGCTAGCACAGATACGCAGTATTTT.

The V and J genes are TRBV6-2 or TRBV6-3 and TRBJ1-5, with 7 nucleotides matching TRBD1. Germline assignment: CDR1 MNHEY and CDR2 SVGEGT. The CDR3 extends over 13 amino acids. With 8 bases clipped from V and 4 bases from J, the junction kept 5 bases outside the gene matches. The CDR3: CASGQTGNQPQHF. In DNA form, the CDR3 reads TGTGCCAGCGGTCAGACAGGGAATCAGCCCCAGCATTTT.

The table lists this clonotype with a few counts. The gene calls are TRBV7-3 and TRBJ2-3; D is unresolved. The CDR3 spans 14 residues. Looked up from germline, CDR1 is SGHTA and CDR2 is FQGTGA. Deletions cut 0 bases from V and 4 bases from J, with 8 bases between. The DNA for the CDR3 is TGTGCCAGCAGCTTAACGTGGAACGCAGATACGCAGTATTTT. It specifies CASSLTWNADTQYF.

There are a few counts of this clonotype. This chain uses TRBV28 with TRBJ2-2, with a possible D match to TRBD2 (5 bases). V lost 6 bases and J 6 bases, leaving 11 bases between the germline ends. CDR3 length: 13 residues. The germline V gene encodes CDR1 MDHEN and CDR2 SYDVKM. CDR3 nucleotides: TGTGCCAGCAGCCCTAGCTACGCCGGGGAGCTGTTTTTT. It encodes CASSPSYAGELFF. Filled out from reference TRBV28 and TRBJ2-2, the complete variable domain reads DVKVTQSSRYLVKRTGEKVFLECVQDMDHENMFWYRQDPGLGLRLIYFSYDVKMKEKGDIPEGYSVSREKKERFSLILESASTNQTSMYLCASSPSYAGELFFGEGSRLTVL.

This clonotype has only a few counts. The chain uses TRBV12-3 or TRBV12-4 and TRBJ2-1; D ambiguous. The V gene lost 4 bases and the J gene lost 5 bases, with 12 bases spanning the gap. The CDR3 extends over 14 amino acids. The DNA for the CDR3 is TGTGCCAGCAGTTCCAGCAAGGGAAACAATGAGCAGTTCTTC. Translating it yields CASSSSKGNNEQFF.

The table lists this clonotype with a few counts. V and J are TRBV20-1 and TRBJ1-6; no definite D call. Germline V CDR1 and CDR2: DFQATT, SNEGSKA (reference sequence). The germline V and J ends were trimmed by 2 bases and 0 bases, with 8 bases remaining between them. The CDR3 consists of 15 residues. The CDR3 region is CSARIGSSYNSPLHF. The CDR3 bases are TGCAGTGCTAGAATCGGTAGCTCCTATAATTCACCCCTCCACTTT.

In this sample, this clonotype turned up a few times. The chain employs TRBV20-1 and TRBJ2-3, with TRBD1 matching over 7 bases. This CDR3 is built from 16 residues. Losses at the gene ends were 6 bases for V and 1 base for J; bases not matched to a gene: 13. Per germline, CDR1 DFQATT and CDR2 SNEGSKA (reference sequence). CDR3 sequence: CSAIRTGTLGTDTQYF. CDR3 sequence (DNA): TGCAGTGCCATACGGACAGGCACCCTTGGCACAGATACGCAGTATTTT.

This rearrangement joins TRBV19 to TRBJ1-5; D unclear. Between the trimmed V and J ends, which lost 6 bases and 0 bases, there was a span of 15 bases. This CDR3 has 16 amino acids. Looked up from germline, CDR1 is LNHDA and CDR2 is SQIVND (reference sequence). The CDR3 nucleotides read TGTGCCAGTAGACGAGAGATGGGGTTTAGCAATCAGCCCCAGCATTTT. Its translation is CASRREMGFSNQPQHF.

This chain uses TRBV6-1 with TRBJ1-2, with 7 bases lining up with TRBD1. The CDR3 loop spans 14 amino acids. The ends lost 6 bases at V and 8 bases at J; junction bases unmatched: 12. Germline loops: CDR1 MNHNS, CDR2 SASEGT. Written as DNA, the CDR3 is TGTGCCAGCAGACCCTACAGGGGCACCGGGGGCTACACCTTC. It encodes CASRPYRGTGGYTF.

The genes are TRBV12-3 or TRBV12-4 and TRBJ2-1; D is possibly TRBD2 (5 bases). CDR3 length equals 11 residues. Trimming cost V 4 bases and J 12 bases, with 10 bases left between them. In DNA form, the CDR3 reads TGTGCCAGCAGTTACCGGGAAAGGCAGTTCTTC. It encodes CASSYRERQFF.

V is TRBV19 and J is TRBJ2-1, with D tentatively TRBD2 (6 bases). Germline CDR1 is LNHDA and CDR2 is SQIVND (reference sequence). V was pared by 8 bases and J by 8 bases, with 19 bases between. CDR3 length equals 14 residues. CDR3 DNA sequence: TGTGCCAGTTGGGGTGGGGGGAGTGTTGATGAGCAGTTCTTC. Translated, it gives CASWGGGSVDEQFF.

Ten or more counts support this clonotype. The chain employs TRBV12-3 or TRBV12-4 and TRBJ2-7; D is tentatively TRBD1 or TRBD2 (6 bases each). Trimming removed 1 base at V and 6 bases at J, with 10 bases between. The CDR3 is 13 amino acids. CDR3 protein: CASSLGGGGEQYF. CDR3 DNA: TGTGCCAGCAGTTTAGGAGGGGGAGGCGAGCAGTACTTC.

The chain has TRBV11-2 and TRBJ2-7; D might be TRBD1 (5 bases). The CDR3 is 13 amino acids. Germline CDR1 SGHAT, CDR2 FQNNGV. V was clipped by 2 bases and J by 3 bases, with 8 bases between them. The chain's CDR3 is CASSLRQHYEQYF. CDR3 DNA sequence: TGTGCCAGCAGCTTAAGACAGCACTACGAGCAGTACTTC.

The V and J genes are TRBV20-1 and TRBJ1-2; D uncertain. This CDR3 comprises 13 residues. CDR1 DFQATT and CDR2 SNEGSKA come from the germline V gene (reference sequence). V dropped 1 base and J dropped 4 bases, with 10 bases sitting between them. CDR3 DNA: TGCAGTGCTAGAGGACCCGGTTCCTATGGCTACACCTTC. Its protein product is CSARGPGSYGYTF.